This T cell receptor (beta chain) was sequenced in a study of shared clonotypes between healthy human individuals. This CDR3 comprises 14 residues. Germline values: CDR1 ENHRY, CDR2 SYGVKD. After removal of 7 bases from V and 2 bases from J, the junction contained 7 bases not matched to a gene. Profiling relied on immunoSEQ multiplex PCR, and the TCRdb table lists in-frame clones only, not all of them. Here the sample spans about a million clones, approximately 77% being singletons. This sequence was found in a man between 18 and 29 years old in good health. Some clones in this sample may be carry-over from other donors' samples. The material sequenced was memory CD4+ T cells from PBMCs. The subset here: CD45RA-negative fraction. This rearrangement joins TRBV10-3 to TRBJ1-1, with 7 bases identical to TRBD1. CDR3 in DNA: TGTGCCATCAACCCGGGACAGACAAACACTGAAGCTTTCTTT. It is translated as CAINPGQTNTEAFF.